The 6 T cell receptor beta chains listed next were all sequenced from one sample in a study of blood T cell repertoires in COVID-19. Using immunoSEQ multiplex PCR, the repertoire was profiled, and TCRdb retains in-frame clones only, with some absent. The profile shows 250,000 to 350,000 clones, around nine tenths of them singletons. Sequencing was performed on PBMCs or T cells enriched from blood (not recorded which). The receptors were gathered from a woman aged 25 to 45 who had recovered from COVID-19.

V usage is TRBV5-1 and J usage is TRBJ2-1; unclear D gene. The CDR3 contains 15 residues. The V gene's germline CDR1 is SGHRS and CDR2 YFSETQ. With 0 bases removed from V and 0 bases from J, the gap between germline ends came to 7 bases. CDR3 region: CASSLVASSYNEQFF. The CDR3 DNA reads TGCGCCAGCAGCTTGGTTGCGAGCTCCTACAATGAGCAGTTCTTC.

This clone has just one count. The J gene is TRBJ2-7, the V gene TRBV5-1; 7 bases match TRBD2. The CDR3 has 14 amino acids. CDR1 SGHRS and CDR2 YFSETQ come from the germline V gene. V lost 0 bases to trimming and J lost 3 bases; unmatched junction nucleotides: 3. DNA for the CDR3: TGCGCCAGCAGCTTGGACTGGGGGGGCTACGAGCAGTACTTC. Its translation: CASSLDWGGYEQYF.

This clone was recorded a few times. The V call is TRBV6-6, the J call TRBJ2-1, with TRBD2 matching over 10 bases. CDR3 length: 13 amino acids. Germline CDR1 MNHNY, CDR2 SVGAGI (reference sequence). V dropped 7 bases and J dropped 7; count of bases not matched to a gene: 4. The CDR3 sequence is CASKREGLNEQFF. The CDR3 DNA reads TGTGCCAGCAAGCGGGAGGGCTTGAATGAGCAGTTCTTC.

The chain couples TRBV9 to TRBJ2-1; 8 bases are shared with TRBD2. J gave up 6 bases and V 4 bases, and 12 bases lay outside the gene matches. The CDR3 is 16 residues long. The germline V gene encodes CDR1 SGDLS and CDR2 YYNGEE. The CDR3 DNA sequence: TGTGCCAGCAGCTCCAGGAAAGCGGGAGAAGGCAATGAGCAGTTCTTC. This encodes CASSSRKAGEGNEQFF.

The rearrangement links TRBV4-3 to TRBJ1-4; weak D call: TRBD1 (5 bases). V was pared by 1 base and J by 8 bases, with 14 bases between. Looked up from germline, CDR1 is LGHNA and CDR2 is YSLEER. CDR3 length: 15 residues. CDR3: CASSQVQGSGEKLFF. CDR3 nucleotides: TGCGCCAGCAGCCAAGTTCAGGGTTCGGGCGAAAAACTGTTTTTT.

This clone has more than one count but fewer than ten. V gene TRBV11-3 combines with J gene TRBJ2-5, with 12 bases aligning to TRBD2. V dropped 5 bases and J dropped 2; count of bases not matched to a gene: 9. This CDR3 contains 17 residues. Germline V lookup: CDR1 SGHNT, CDR2 YENEEA. The DNA for the CDR3 is TGTGCCAGCAGCGCCCCCCAAGGACTAGCGGGACAAGAGACCCAGTACTTC. Translated, it gives CASSAPQGLAGQETQYF.